These 27 T cell receptor beta chains were all obtained from the same sample, sequenced in a study of CD8+CD57+ T cells in acquired aplastic anemia. It was genomic DNA that served as the template for profiling TCR beta VDJ and CDR3. MiXCR, run by TCRdb on the reads, gives a single entry per CDR3 protein. The repertoire holds roughly 250,000 distinct CDR3 sequences, approximately 50% seen once, with 6.5% to 10% in the top ten. It was patients with CD8+CD57+ cell expansion by flow cytometry who were chosen for sequencing. The sequencing input was sorted CD4+, CD8+, or CD8+CD57+ T cells (not recorded which) from PBMCs. These receptors were taken from a human donor with aplastic anemia.

This clonotype was recorded at least ten times. V is TRBV11-2 and J is TRBJ1-3; D gene ambiguous. CDR3 length equals 16 residues. V lost 2 bases, J lost 2 bases, and 13 bases lay in between. Germline assignment: CDR1 SGHAT and CDR2 FQNNGV. This CDR3 reads CASSLWLGKAGNTIYF. DNA of the CDR3: TGTGCCAGCAGCTTATGGTTAGGGAAAGCTGGAAACACCATATATTTT. The variable domain in full, with the rest retrieved from reference TRBV11-2 and TRBJ1-3, is EAGVAQSPRYKIIEKRQSVAFWCNPISGHATLYWYQQILGQGPKLLIQFQNNGVVDDSQLPKDRFSAERLKGVDSTLKIQPAKLEDSAVYLCASSLWLGKAGNTIYFGEGSWLTVV.

This clonotype was detected ten times or more. The rearrangement uses TRBV14 and TRBJ1-2; 7 bases agree with TRBD1. CDR3 length: 14 residues. V was clipped by 6 bases and J by 8 bases; unmatched bases: 12. Germline lookup yields CDR1 SGHDN and CDR2 FVKESK. The CDR3 DNA reads as TGTGCCAGCAGTGACAGGGTTACCGGGGAAGGCTACACCTTC. The encoded protein is CASSDRVTGEGYTF.

As for this clonotype: A read error is possible here, since a much larger clone lies one base away. J is TRBJ1-4 and V is TRBV13; D possibly corresponds to TRBD1 (5 bases). Germline V gene data show CDR1 as PRHDT and CDR2 as FYEKMQ (reference sequence). The CDR3 contains 15 residues. The CDR3 loop is CASSLRQRVNEKPFF. CDR3 nucleotides: TGTGCCAGCAGCCTGAGACAGAGAGTTAATGAAAAACCGTTTTTT.

This clonotype was observed many times. The CDR3 DNA reads TGTGCCAGCCGGCTAGCGGGAACCACAGATACGCAGTATTTT. Translation gives CASRLAGTTDTQYF. This sequence joins TRBV7-3 and TRBJ2-3; TRBD2 matches 9 bases. Looked up from germline, CDR1 is SGHTA and CDR2 is FQGTGA. The CDR3 totals 14 residues. The ends lost 8 bases at V and 2 bases at J; junction bases unmatched: 5.

This chain joins TRBV19 and TRBJ2-3; TRBD1 agrees at 9 bases. The J call may be in error: the DNA end matches TRBJ2-1 better. CDR1 is LNHDA, CDR2 SQIVND, per germline (reference sequence). The CDR3 length is 15 residues. CDR3 in DNA: TGTGCCAGTAGTATGGGGGACAGGGCGGTCGATGAGCAGTTCTTC. Its translation: CASSMGDRAVDEQFF.

Concerning this clonotype itself: A much bigger clone sits one base away, suggesting this may be a read error. The chain is built from TRBV5-6 and TRBJ1-1; the match to TRBD1 covers 8 bases. The CDR3 extends over 15 amino acids. Germline values: CDR1 SGHDT, CDR2 YYEEEE. V lost 7 bases to trimming and J lost 6 bases; unmatched junction nucleotides: 14. The CDR3 nucleotides read TGTGCCAGCGGCTACCTGACAGGGGCTGGCTCTGAAGCTTTCTTT. Encoded protein: CASGYLTGAGSEAFF.

The chain carries TRBV6-5 and TRBJ2-7, with D hard to call. CDR3 size: 13 residues. The V gene lost 2 bases and the J gene lost 5 bases, with 10 bases spanning the gap. Germline loops: CDR1 MNHEY, CDR2 SVGAGI. For the CDR3, the DNA is TGTGCCAGCAGTTACGCGCAGATCCACGAGCAGTACTTC. It is translated as CASSYAQIHEQYF.

This clonotype was recorded a few times. The chain recombines TRBV6-5 with TRBJ2-1, with 8 bases lining up with TRBD2. The CDR3 sequence is 15 residues long. Germline V lookup: CDR1 MNHEY, CDR2 SVGAGI. Germline trimming cut 6 bases from V and 1 base from J; bases unmatched to any gene: 5. The CDR3 loop is CASSHSGDSYNEQFF. The CDR3 DNA reads TGTGCCAGCAGCCATAGCGGGGATTCCTACAATGAGCAGTTCTTC.

The chain joins TRBV5-1 to TRBJ2-7; the match to TRBD2 covers 10 bases. The CDR3 sequence is 14 residues long. Trimming took 6 bases from V and 4 from J; bases not matched to a gene: 7. Germline values: CDR1 SGHRS, CDR2 YFSETQ. CDR3 coding DNA: TGCGCCAGCACCCAGCGGGGGGGCGGGTACGAGCAGTACTTC. This sequence encodes CASTQRGGGYEQYF.

In its sample, this clonotype was seen once. The CDR3 nucleotides are TGCGCCAGCAGTGAGATTCGGAACTACGAGCAGTACTTC. Translation: CASSEIRNYEQYF. This chain connects TRBV10-1 to TRBJ2-7; D ambiguous. Trimming cost V 2 bases and J 3 bases, with 8 bases left between them. CDR1 is WNHNN, CDR2 SYGVQD, per germline (reference sequence). The CDR3 contains 13 residues.

This clonotype was seen a handful of times. This chain uses TRBV4-1 with TRBJ2-7; 9 nucleotides agree with TRBD2. V was pared by 4 bases and J by 4 bases, with 17 bases of the junction left unmatched. Germline CDR1 MGHRA, CDR2 YSYEKL. The CDR3 covers 18 residues. CDR3 region: CASSRFLVSGRSGYEQYF. CDR3 coding DNA: TGCGCCAGCAGCCGTTTTCTGGTTAGCGGGAGATCAGGTTACGAGCAGTACTTC.

This clonotype was seen repeatedly, ten times or more. The V call is TRBV7-9, the J call TRBJ2-3, with 9 bases identical to TRBD2. Germline-derived CDR1 and CDR2 are SEHNR and FQNEAQ (reference sequence). The CDR3 length is 20 residues. Losses at the gene ends were 5 bases for V and 0 bases for J; bases not matched to a gene: 18. The CDR3 DNA sequence: TGTGCCAGCAGCGTGATAAGTACGGTAGCGGGGGCCCGGAGCACAGATACGCAGTATTTT. As protein: CASSVISTVAGARSTDTQYF.

This clonotype appeared a few times. The chain couples TRBV5-5 to TRBJ2-4; D may be TRBD1 (5 bases). Trimming took off 1 base at V and 1 base at J, with 6 bases between the two ends. The CDR3 is made up of 14 amino acids. Germline V gene lookup returns CDR1 SGHKS and CDR2 YYEKEE (reference sequence). CDR3 nucleotide sequence: TGTGCCAGCAGCTTGAGACAGGCCAAAAACATTCAGTACTTC. Protein: CASSLRQAKNIQYF.

The chain carries TRBV7-6 and TRBJ2-5; 8 bases are a match to TRBD2. This CDR3 has 14 amino acids. Trimming at V came to 3 bases and at J to 5 bases, leaving 5 bases not matched to a gene. CDR1 and CDR2 from the germline V gene are SGHVS and FNYEAQ. CDR3 sequence (DNA): TGTGCCAGCAGCTTGATTAGCGGGGCCGAGACCCAGTACTTC. This encodes CASSLISGAETQYF.

The table lists this clonotype with many counts. In DNA form, the CDR3 reads TGTGCCAGTAGTCCCCGGACAGGGGAAATCCGCGAGAGAGAAAAAGCTTTCTTT. Encoded protein: CASSPRTGEIREREKAFF. The chain couples TRBV19 to TRBJ1-1; 9 bases match TRBD1. The CDR3 contains 18 residues. In germline, CDR1 is LNHDA, CDR2 SQIVND (reference sequence). Trimming at V came to 5 bases and at J to 9 bases, leaving 22 bases not matched to a gene.

The chain couples TRBV10-3 to TRBJ2-7; no definite D call. Looked up from germline, CDR1 is ENHRY and CDR2 is SYGVKD. The V end lost 10 bases, the J end lost 0 bases, and 13 bases lay between the germline ends. The length of the CDR3 is 13 residues. CDR3 loop: CASKMPSSYEQYF. The CDR3 DNA is TGTGCCAGCAAGATGCCTAGCTCCTACGAGCAGTACTTC.

The rearrangement joins TRBV29-1 to TRBJ1-2, with D perhaps matching TRBD1 (5 bases). CDR3 size: 14 residues. Trimming removed 2 bases at V and 1 base at J, with 11 bases between. Germline loops: CDR1 SQVTM, CDR2 ANQGSEA. This CDR3 is CSVELMGGNYGYTF. The CDR3 bases are TGCAGCGTTGAACTGATGGGGGGTAACTATGGCTACACCTTC.

The chain has TRBV7-2 and TRBJ2-1; 10 bases fit TRBD2. This CDR3 is built from 14 residues. Germline lookup yields CDR1 SGHTA and CDR2 FQGNSA. J lost 4 bases, V lost 7 bases, and 4 bases had no gene match. DNA for the CDR3: TGTGCCAGCATGCTAGCGGGAGCATACAATGAGCAGTTCTTC. Protein: CASMLAGAYNEQFF.

The chain has TRBV12-5 and TRBJ1-2; TRBD1 is a possible D gene (5 bases). Trimming removed 6 bases from V and 6 bases from J, with 14 bases in between. CDR3 size: 13 residues. Germline-derived CDR1 and CDR2 are LGHNT and FRNRAP. CDR3 coding DNA: TGTGCTAGTGGCGAGGGACCGCCTGATGGCTACACCTTC. Its protein product is CASGEGPPDGYTF.

This clonotype has at least ten counts. The V and J genes are TRBV7-9 and TRBJ2-7; D may correspond to TRBD1 or TRBD2 (5 bases each). Germline CDR1 and CDR2: SEHNR and FQNEAQ (reference sequence). The CDR3 spans 15 residues. V was cut by 4 bases and J by 0 bases, with 13 bases left in between. The CDR3, as DNA: TGTGCCAGCAGCTCCGAGTGGGGGATCTCCTACGAGCAGTACTTC. Protein product: CASSSEWGISYEQYF.

V and J are TRBV25-1 and TRBJ1-1; 9 bases align to TRBD1. The CDR3 has 14 amino acids. Germline CDR1 and CDR2: MGHDK and SYGVNS. V was clipped by 8 bases and J by 5 bases; unmatched bases: 9. In nucleotides, the CDR3 is TGTGCCAGCGCGATCACAGGGGGCGAGACTGAAGCTTTCTTT. Translating it yields CASAITGGETEAFF.

The genes are TRBV19 and TRBJ1-5, with a possible D match to TRBD1 (6 bases). The CDR3 is made up of 14 amino acids. V was trimmed by 3 bases and J by 4 bases, leaving 10 bases between them. Per germline, CDR1 LNHDA and CDR2 SQIVND (reference sequence). Here the CDR3 DNA reads TGTGCCAGTAGTATCACAGGGAGGAATCAGCCCCAGCATTTT. It encodes CASSITGRNQPQHF.

The chain's CDR3 is CASSPGTTFSYEQYF. DNA of the CDR3: TGTGCCAGCAGCCCCGGGACTACCTTCTCCTACGAGCAGTACTTC. The chain employs TRBV14 and TRBJ2-7; TRBD2 matches 7 bases. Trimming took 4 bases from V and 0 from J; bases not matched to a gene: 6. The CDR3 loop spans 15 amino acids. The germline V gene encodes CDR1 SGHDN and CDR2 FVKESK.

This clonotype was counted ten times or more. The rearrangement uses TRBV19 and TRBJ2-1, with TRBD1 identical over 10 bases. Germline assignment: CDR1 LNHDA and CDR2 SQIVND (reference sequence). The CDR3 loop spans 19 amino acids. Trimming took 7 bases from V and 4 from J; bases not matched to a gene: 19. This chain's CDR3 is CASTSIGGRTGGVYNEQFF. DNA for the CDR3: TGTGCCAGTACCTCAATTGGGGGGAGGACAGGGGGTGTGTACAATGAGCAGTTCTTC.

The chain recombines TRBV20-1 with TRBJ1-1, with a weak D call TRBD1 (5 bases). Trimming cost V 1 base and J 0 bases, with 18 bases left between them. CDR1 is DFQATT and CDR2 is SNEGSKA in the germline V gene (reference sequence). This CDR3 has 17 amino acids. This CDR3 is CSARASGAEVMNTEAFF. In DNA form, the CDR3 reads TGCAGTGCTAGAGCCTCCGGGGCTGAGGTCATGAACACTGAAGCTTTCTTT.

This chain links TRBV29-1 with TRBJ2-5; a weak D match, TRBD1 (5 bases). Germline V lookup: CDR1 SQVTM, CDR2 ANQGSEA. This CDR3 spans 11 amino acids. The V and J ends lost 5 bases and 2 bases respectively, with 6 bases between them. The CDR3 region is CSVNRQETQYF. The DNA of the CDR3 is TGCAGCGTTAACAGGCAAGAGACCCAGTACTTC.

V usage is TRBV7-2 and J usage is TRBJ2-1; D gene ambiguous. CDR1 is SGHTA and CDR2 is FQGNSA in the germline V gene. Trimming removed 5 bases at V and 9 bases at J, with 11 bases between. The CDR3 is made up of 12 amino acids. The CDR3 bases are TGTGCCAGCAGCCCCGAACGCAGTGAGCAGTTCTTC. Its protein product is CASSPERSEQFF.